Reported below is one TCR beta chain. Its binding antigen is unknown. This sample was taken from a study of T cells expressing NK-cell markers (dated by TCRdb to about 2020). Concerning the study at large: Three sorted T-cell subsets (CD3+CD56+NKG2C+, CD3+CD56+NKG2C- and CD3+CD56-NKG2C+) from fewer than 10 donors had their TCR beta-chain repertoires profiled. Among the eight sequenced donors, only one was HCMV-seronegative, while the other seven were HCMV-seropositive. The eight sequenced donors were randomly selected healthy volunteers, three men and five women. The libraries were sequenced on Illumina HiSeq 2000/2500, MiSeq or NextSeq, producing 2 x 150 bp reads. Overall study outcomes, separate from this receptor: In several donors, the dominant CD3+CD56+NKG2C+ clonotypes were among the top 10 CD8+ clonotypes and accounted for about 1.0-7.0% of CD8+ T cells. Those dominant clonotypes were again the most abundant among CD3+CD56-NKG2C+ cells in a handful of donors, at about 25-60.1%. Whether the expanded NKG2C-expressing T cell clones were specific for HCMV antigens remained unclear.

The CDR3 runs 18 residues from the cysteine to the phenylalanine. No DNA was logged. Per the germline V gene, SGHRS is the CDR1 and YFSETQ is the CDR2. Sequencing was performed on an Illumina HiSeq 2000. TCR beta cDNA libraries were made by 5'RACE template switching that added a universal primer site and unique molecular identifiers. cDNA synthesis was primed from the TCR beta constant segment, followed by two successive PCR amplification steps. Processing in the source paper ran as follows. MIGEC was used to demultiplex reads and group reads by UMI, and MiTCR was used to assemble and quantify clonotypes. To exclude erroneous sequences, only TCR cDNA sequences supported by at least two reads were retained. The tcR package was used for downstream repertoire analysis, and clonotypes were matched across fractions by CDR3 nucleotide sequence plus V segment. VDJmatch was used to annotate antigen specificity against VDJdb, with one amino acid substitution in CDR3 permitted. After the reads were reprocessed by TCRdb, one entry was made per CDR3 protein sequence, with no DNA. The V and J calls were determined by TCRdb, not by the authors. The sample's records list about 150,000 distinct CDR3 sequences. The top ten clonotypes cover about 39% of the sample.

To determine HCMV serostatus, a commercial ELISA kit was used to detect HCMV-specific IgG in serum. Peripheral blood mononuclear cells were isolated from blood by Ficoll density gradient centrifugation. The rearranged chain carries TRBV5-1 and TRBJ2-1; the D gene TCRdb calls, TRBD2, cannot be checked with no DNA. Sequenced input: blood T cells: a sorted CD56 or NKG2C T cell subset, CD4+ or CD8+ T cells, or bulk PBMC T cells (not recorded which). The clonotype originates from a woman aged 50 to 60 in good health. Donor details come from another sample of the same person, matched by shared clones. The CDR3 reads CASSLVQGGLAGTDEQFF.